The following is a TCR beta chain sequence with its context. Via MiXCR, TCRdb re-called the 5' RACE reads, giving one row per CDR3 protein. The sample has around 250,000 distinct CDR3 sequences; 5.5% to 7.5% are singletons. V lost 7 bases to trimming and J lost 5 bases; unmatched junction nucleotides: 11. The CDR3 has 15 amino acids. This sample stems from a study of identical twins. This sample was shared with a second study, whose subject was T cells expressing NK-cell markers.

This TCR was recovered from a woman under 30 in good health. The chain couples TRBV12-3 or TRBV12-4 to TRBJ2-5; TRBD2 aligns across 9 bases. Sample: CD8+ T cells sorted from blood. This chain's CDR3 is CASIPSSGEGETQYF. The CDR3 region has the DNA TGTGCCAGCATCCCCTCTAGCGGGGAGGGGGAGACCCAGTACTTC.